The subject of this entry is one TCR beta chain. What it binds is not known. The sample is drawn from a study of OX40 agonist ivuxolimab in advanced cancers. Notes on the study in general: Antigen specificity remained undetermined for the expanded peripheral T cells.

Only in-frame clones appear in the TCRdb table, and some are missing; sequencing was by immunoSEQ multiplex PCR. The table shows 98,000 or so clones, with about four fifths occurring only once. Sampled blood was obtained at baseline, cycle 4 day 1, and cycle 7 day 1. CDR1 and CDR2 (germline): KGHSH, LQKENI. V lost 2 bases, J lost 3 bases, and 8 bases lay in between. The CDR3 has 13 amino acids. This receptor was identified in an adult with an advanced solid tumor such as melanoma, head and neck, liver or kidney cancer. The sequenced sample was CD4+ or CD8+ T cells sorted from blood, obtained in a trial of the OX40 agonist ivuxolimab. V usage is TRBV18 and J usage is TRBJ2-7; D gene uncertain. CDR3 amino acids: CASSPSLGYEQYF. The CDR3 DNA sequence: TGTGCCAGCTCACCATCGCTCGGCTACGAGCAGTACTTC.